The T cell receptor (beta chain) described here comes from a study of cytomegalovirus exposure and HLA in healthy donors. The V gene end was trimmed by 4 bases and the J gene end by 4 bases; junction bases not matched to a gene: 16. This CDR3 is 18 amino acids long. Germline V gene sequence: CDR1 SGHKS, CDR2 YYEKEE (reference sequence). This clone was observed a few times. It was with 60 Vbeta and 13 Jbeta primers that the PCR ran. TCRdb keeps only in-frame clones here, not all; method: immunoSEQ multiplex PCR. The table lists roughly 140,000 clones, roughly 10% of them singletons. This clonotype was sampled from a male donor in good health and CMV-seronegative. Sequencing was done on a sample of PBMCs. The chain uses TRBV5-5 and TRBJ1-5; 8 bases fit TRBD1. In DNA form, the CDR3 reads TGTGCCAGCAGCCAGGGGGACAGGTTAGAGTCTGGGAATCAGCCCCAGCATTTT. Amino acid sequence: CASSQGDRLESGNQPQHF.